A selection of T cell receptor beta chains follows, all from one sample in a study of blood T cell repertoires in COVID-19. Sequenced by immunoSEQ multiplex PCR; TCRdb stores in-frame clones only, minus some. The table has about 230,000 clones, around 80% seen once. The specimen sequenced was peripheral blood. All receptors come from a man aged 35 to 55 who had recovered from COVID-19. Both conserved end residues are part of each CDR3. D genes are given only for firm matches. Rows may omit the clone size; those that give it use once, few, many or a size class.

TRBD1,.,TRBJ2-5,TRBV18,TGTGCCAGCTCGCCCAACAGGGGGTGGCAAGAGACCCAGTACTTC,CASSPNRGWQETQYF
.,.,TRBJ1-5,TRBV5-6,TGTGCCAGCAGCCAAGGACAGAATAATCAGCCCCAGCATTTT,CASSQGQNNQPQHF
.,.,TRBJ2-7,TRBV29-1,TGCAGCGTTGGTGTCGGGGAAGGGCAGTACTTC,CSVGVGEGQYF
TRBD1,.,TRBJ2-5,TRBV6-5,TGTGCCAGCAGACAGGACAGGGCCCAAGAGACCCAGTACTTC,CASRQDRAQETQYF
.,.,TRBJ2-1,TRBV4-3,TGCGCCAGCAGCCAAGATCCCTTTGCCTCGATGTACTTCAATGAGCAGTTCTTC,CASSQDPFASMYFNEQFF
.,once,TRBJ1-2,TRBV5-1,TGCGCCAGCAGCTCCCTTGGGGGGGCGGGTGGCTACACCTTC,CASSSLGGAGGYTF
TRBD1,few,TRBJ1-2,TRBV19,TGTGCCAGTACTCTCAGGGGGCCCTATGGCTACACCTTC,CASTLRGPYGYTF
TRBD2,.,TRBJ2-7,TRBV5-4,TGTGCCAGCAGCATGGGACTAGCCTACGAGCAGTACTTC,CASSMGLAYEQYF
TRBD2,.,TRBJ2-3,TRBV19,TGTGCCAGTAGTATCGCGGGGGCAGATACGCAGTATTTT,CASSIAGADTQYF
.,few,TRBJ2-3,TRBV14,TGTGCCAGCAGCCAATTCCGTGGGGGGGATACGCAGTATTTT,CASSQFRGGDTQYF
TRBD1,.,TRBJ1-1,TRBV18,TGTGCCAGCTCACCGGACAGGGGTGGGACTGAAGCTTTCTTT,CASSPDRGGTEAFF
TRBD1,.,TRBJ2-1,TRBV29-1,TGCAGCGTTGGGACAGGGGATGAGGGGCAGTTCTTC,CSVGTGDEGQFF
.,.,TRBJ2-1,TRBV6-1,TGTGCCAGCAGTGAGTTTGAGAGCAATGAGCAGTTCTTC,CASSEFESNEQFF
.,.,TRBJ2-1,TRBV18,TGTGCCAGCTCGACCGCTGGGAGCTCCTACAATGAGCAGTTCTTC,CASSTAGSSYNEQFF
.,once,TRBJ2-5,TRBV6-1,TGTGCCAGCAGTGAACAAGGGATCAGGGGCCAAGAGACCCAGTACTTC,CASSEQGIRGQETQYF
.,.,TRBJ1-6,TRBV3-1/TRBV3-2,TGTGCCAGCAGCCAAGCCCAGGGTAGAGGCCGCCCCCGGTATAATTCACCCCTCCACTTT,CASSQAQGRGRPRYNSPLHF
TRBD2,.,TRBJ2-3,TRBV4-1,TGCGCCAGCAGCCAAGAAGAACGGGGGACTAGCGCCCACTCTAGCACAGATACGCAGTATTTT,CASSQEERGTSAHSSTDTQYF
.,.,TRBJ1-1,TRBV11-3,TGTGCCAGCAGCTTGCGGAGCGAAGCTTTCTTT,CASSLRSEAFF
.,.,TRBJ2-1,TRBV6-2/TRBV6-3,TGTGCCAGCAGTTTGAGCGGTGCCCGAATGGGCAATGAGCAGTTCTTC,CASSLSGARMGNEQFF
TRBD2,.,TRBJ2-5,TRBV7-9,TGTGCCAGCAGCTTCGGACTAGCGGGAGAGACCCAGTACTTC,CASSFGLAGETQYF
TRBD2,few,TRBJ2-7,TRBV6-5,TGTGCCTCTCAGGGCCCTAGCGGGGTGACCTACGAGCAGTACTTC,CASQGPSGVTYEQYF
.,once,TRBJ2-7,TRBV3-1/TRBV3-2,TGTGCCAGCAGCCAAGTGCGGGACTCGAGCTCCTACGAGCAGTACTTC,CASSQVRDSSSYEQYF